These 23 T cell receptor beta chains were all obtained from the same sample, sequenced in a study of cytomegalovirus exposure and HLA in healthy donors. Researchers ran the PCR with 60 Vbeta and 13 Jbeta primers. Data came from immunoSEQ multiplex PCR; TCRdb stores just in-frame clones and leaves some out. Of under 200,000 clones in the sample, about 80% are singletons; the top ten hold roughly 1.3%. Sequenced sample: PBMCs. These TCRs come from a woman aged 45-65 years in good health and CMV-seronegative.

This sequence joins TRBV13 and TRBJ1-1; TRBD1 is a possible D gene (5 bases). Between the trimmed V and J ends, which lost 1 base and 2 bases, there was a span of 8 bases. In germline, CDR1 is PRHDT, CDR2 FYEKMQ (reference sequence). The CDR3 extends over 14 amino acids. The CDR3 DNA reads TGTGCCAGCAGCTTAGAAGGGGAAAACACTGAAGCTTTCTTT. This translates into CASSLEGENTEAFF.

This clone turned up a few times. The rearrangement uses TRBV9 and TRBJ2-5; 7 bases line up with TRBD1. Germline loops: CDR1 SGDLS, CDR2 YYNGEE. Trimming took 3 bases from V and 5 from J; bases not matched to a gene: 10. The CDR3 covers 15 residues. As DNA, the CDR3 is TGTGCCAGCAGCGGTGGGACAGCTACTTTTGAGACCCAGTACTTC. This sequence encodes CASSGGTATFETQYF. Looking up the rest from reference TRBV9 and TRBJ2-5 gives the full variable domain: DSGVTQTPKHLITATGQRVTLRCSPRSGDLSVYWYQQSLDQGLQFLIQYYNGEERAKGNILERFSAQQFPDLHSELNLSSLELGDSALYFCASSGGTATFETQYFGPGTRLLVL.

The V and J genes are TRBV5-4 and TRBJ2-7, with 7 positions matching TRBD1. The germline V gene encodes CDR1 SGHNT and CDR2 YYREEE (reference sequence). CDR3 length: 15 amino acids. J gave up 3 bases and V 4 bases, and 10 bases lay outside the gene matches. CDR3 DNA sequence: TGTGCCAGCAGCCCGCCCACGACAGGGATCTACGAGCAGTACTTC. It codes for CASSPPTTGIYEQYF.

DNA for the CDR3: TGTGCCTGGAGTGGACTATCCTCACGGCCCCGGACCCAGTACTTC. Translated: CAWSGLSSRPRTQYF. The chain joins TRBV30 to TRBJ2-5; D possibly corresponds to TRBD2 (5 bases). Looked up from germline, CDR1 is GTSNPN and CDR2 is SVGIG (reference sequence). The CDR3 loop spans 15 amino acids. V was trimmed by 1 base and J by 7 bases, leaving 19 bases between them.

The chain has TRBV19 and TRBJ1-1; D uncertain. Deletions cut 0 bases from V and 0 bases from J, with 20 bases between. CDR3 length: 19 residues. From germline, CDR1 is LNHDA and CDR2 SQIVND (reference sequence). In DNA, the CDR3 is TGTGCCAGTAGTATAGATTGGATACAAATTGCCGGGATGAACACTGAAGCTTTCTTT. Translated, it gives CASSIDWIQIAGMNTEAFF. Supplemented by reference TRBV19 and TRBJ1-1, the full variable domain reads DGGITQSPKYLFRKEGQNVTLSCEQNLNHDAMYWYRQDPGQGLRLIYYSQIVNDFQKGDIAEGYSVSREKKESFPLTVTSAQKNPTAFYLCASSIDWIQIAGMNTEAFFGQGTRLTVV.

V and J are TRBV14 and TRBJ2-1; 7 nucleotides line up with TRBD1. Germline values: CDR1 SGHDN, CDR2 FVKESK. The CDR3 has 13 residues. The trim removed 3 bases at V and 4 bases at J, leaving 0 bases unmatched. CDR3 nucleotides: TGTGCCAGCAGCCAGGACAGGTACAATGAGCAGTTCTTC. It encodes CASSQDRYNEQFF.

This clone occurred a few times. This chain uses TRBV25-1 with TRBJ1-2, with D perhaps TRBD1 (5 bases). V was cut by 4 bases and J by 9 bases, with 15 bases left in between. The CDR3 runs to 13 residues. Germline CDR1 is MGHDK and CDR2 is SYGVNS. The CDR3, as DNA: TGTGCCAGCAGTGCCGACCCCTTGGGGCGCTACACCTTC. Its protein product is CASSADPLGRYTF.

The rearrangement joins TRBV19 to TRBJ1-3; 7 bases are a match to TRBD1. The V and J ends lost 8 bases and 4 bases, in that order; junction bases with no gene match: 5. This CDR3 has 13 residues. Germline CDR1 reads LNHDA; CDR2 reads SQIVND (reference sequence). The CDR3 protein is CASSTGPGNTIYF. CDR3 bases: TGTGCCAGTTCGACAGGGCCGGGAAACACCATATATTTT.

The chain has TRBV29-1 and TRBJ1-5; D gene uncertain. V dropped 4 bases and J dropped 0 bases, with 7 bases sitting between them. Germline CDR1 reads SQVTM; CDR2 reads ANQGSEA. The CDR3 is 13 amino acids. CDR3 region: CSVGGTSNQPQHF. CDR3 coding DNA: TGCAGCGTTGGAGGAACTAGCAATCAGCCCCAGCATTTT.

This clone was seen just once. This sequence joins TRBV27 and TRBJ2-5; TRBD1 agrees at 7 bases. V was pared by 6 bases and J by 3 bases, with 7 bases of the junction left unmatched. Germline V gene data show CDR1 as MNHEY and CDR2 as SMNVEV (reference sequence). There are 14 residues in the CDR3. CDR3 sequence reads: CASRRLQGEETQYF. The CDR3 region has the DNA TGTGCCAGCAGACGACTTCAGGGGGAAGAGACCCAGTACTTC.

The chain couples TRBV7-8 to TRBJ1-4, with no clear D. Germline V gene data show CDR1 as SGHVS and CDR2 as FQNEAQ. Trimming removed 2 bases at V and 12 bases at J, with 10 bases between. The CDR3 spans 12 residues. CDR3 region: CASSLSKHQLFF. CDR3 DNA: TGTGCCAGCAGCTTAAGCAAGCACCAACTGTTTTTT.

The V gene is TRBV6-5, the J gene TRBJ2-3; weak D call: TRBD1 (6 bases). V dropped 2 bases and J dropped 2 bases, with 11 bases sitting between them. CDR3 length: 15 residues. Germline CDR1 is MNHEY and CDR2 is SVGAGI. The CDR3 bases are TGTGCCAGCAGTTACGGGACACTGATCACAGATACGCAGTATTTT. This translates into CASSYGTLITDTQYF.

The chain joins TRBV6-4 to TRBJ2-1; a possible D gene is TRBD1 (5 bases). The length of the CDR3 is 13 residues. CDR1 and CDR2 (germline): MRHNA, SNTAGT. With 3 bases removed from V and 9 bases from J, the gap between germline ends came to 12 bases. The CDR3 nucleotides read TGTGCCAGCAGTGAAGAGGATAGGGGTGAGCAGTTCTTC. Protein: CASSEEDRGEQFF.

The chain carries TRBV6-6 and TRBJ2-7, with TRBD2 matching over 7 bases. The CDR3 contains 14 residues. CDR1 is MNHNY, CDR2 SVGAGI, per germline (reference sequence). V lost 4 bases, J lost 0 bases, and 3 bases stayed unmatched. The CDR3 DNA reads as TGTGCCAGCAGTTCTAGCGGAAGCTCCTACGAGCAGTACTTC. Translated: CASSSSGSSYEQYF.

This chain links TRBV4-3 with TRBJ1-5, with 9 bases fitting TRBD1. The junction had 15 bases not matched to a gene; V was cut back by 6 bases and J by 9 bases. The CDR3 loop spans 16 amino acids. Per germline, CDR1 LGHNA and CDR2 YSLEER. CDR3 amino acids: CASSPEQGASGGPQHF. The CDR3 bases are TGCGCCAGCAGTCCAGAACAGGGGGCGTCCGGAGGGCCCCAGCATTTT.

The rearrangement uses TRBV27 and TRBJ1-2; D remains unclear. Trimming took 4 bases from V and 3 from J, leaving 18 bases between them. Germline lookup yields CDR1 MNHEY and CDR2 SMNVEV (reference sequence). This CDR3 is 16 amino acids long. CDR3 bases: TGTGCCAGCAGTTCTACCTGGAAAGGGAGATACTATGGCTACACCTTC. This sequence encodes CASSSTWKGRYYGYTF.

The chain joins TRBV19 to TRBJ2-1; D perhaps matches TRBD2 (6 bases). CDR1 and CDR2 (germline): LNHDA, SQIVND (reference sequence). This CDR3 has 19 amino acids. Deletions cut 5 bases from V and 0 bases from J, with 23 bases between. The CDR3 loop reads CASSLPGTYPLNSYNEQFF. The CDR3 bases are TGTGCCAGTAGTCTGCCCGGGACTTACCCTTTAAACTCCTACAATGAGCAGTTCTTC.

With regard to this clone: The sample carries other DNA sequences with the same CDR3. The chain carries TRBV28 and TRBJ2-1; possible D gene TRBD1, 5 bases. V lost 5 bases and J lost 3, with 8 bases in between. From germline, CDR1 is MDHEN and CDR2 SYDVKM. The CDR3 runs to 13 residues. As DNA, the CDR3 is TGTGCCAGCAGTCTAGACAGCTACAATGAGCAGTTCTTC. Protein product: CASSLDSYNEQFF.

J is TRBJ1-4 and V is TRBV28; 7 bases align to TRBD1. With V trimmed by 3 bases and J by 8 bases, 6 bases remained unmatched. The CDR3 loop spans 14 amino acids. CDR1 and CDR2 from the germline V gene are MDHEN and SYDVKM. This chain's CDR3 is CASSLAGGWEKLFF. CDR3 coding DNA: TGTGCCAGCAGTTTGGCAGGGGGTTGGGAAAAACTGTTTTTT.

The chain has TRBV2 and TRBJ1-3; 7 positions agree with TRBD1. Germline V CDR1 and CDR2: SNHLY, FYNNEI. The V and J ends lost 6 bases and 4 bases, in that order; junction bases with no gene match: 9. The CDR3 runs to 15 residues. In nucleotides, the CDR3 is TGTGCCAGCAGGCGTACACAGGGGACGGGAAACACCATATATTTT. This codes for CASRRTQGTGNTIYF.

CDR3: CASSPTTGTSTDTQYF. The CDR3 DNA reads as TGTGCCAGCTCACCAACCACGGGGACTAGCACAGATACGCAGTATTTT. The chain has TRBV18 and TRBJ2-3; TRBD2 might be the D (6 bases). The ends were cut back, 2 bases at V and 0 bases at J, with 12 bases in the middle. Germline V gene data show CDR1 as KGHSH and CDR2 as LQKENI. The CDR3 sequence is 16 residues long.

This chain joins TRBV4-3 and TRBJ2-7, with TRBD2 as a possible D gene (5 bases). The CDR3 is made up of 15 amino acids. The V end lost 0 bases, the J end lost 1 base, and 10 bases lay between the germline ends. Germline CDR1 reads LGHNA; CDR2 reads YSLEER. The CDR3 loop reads CASSQERAGSYEQYF. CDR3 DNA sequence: TGCGCCAGCAGCCAAGAGAGGGCAGGATCCTACGAGCAGTACTTC.

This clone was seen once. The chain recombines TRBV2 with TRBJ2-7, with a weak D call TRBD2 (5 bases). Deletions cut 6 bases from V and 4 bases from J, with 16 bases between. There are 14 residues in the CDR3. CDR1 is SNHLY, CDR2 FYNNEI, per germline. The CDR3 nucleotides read TGTGCCAGCAGCTTTTTTCCCGGGGTTTACGAGCAGTACTTC. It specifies CASSFFPGVYEQYF.